The 20 T cell receptor beta chains reported below all come from one sample, sequenced in a study of T-cell memory formation after mild COVID-19 (dated by TCRdb to about 2021). Receptor amplification or capture employed 5' RACE. Sequencing was performed on an Illumina NovaSeq 6000. TCRdb reran the public reads through fastp at Q25 and MiXCR, keeping productive beta chains. One record per CDR3 amino acid sequence lists the most common genes and DNA. The sample table shows 250,000 to 300,000 distinct CDR3 sequences, and roughly 17% are seen once. The top ten hold about a fifth of the sample. Sequenced material: PBMCs or a T cell subset sorted from them (not recorded which). Every receptor here comes from a man aged 18 to 30 who had mild COVID-19 (a few samples of this study predate the infection). The sample titles of this study are shuffled in the database, so cell type and time point are left out; the donor was told from shared clones.

This clonotype has only a few counts. J is TRBJ2-7 and V is TRBV5-4; 8 nucleotides match TRBD1. Trimming took 3 bases from V and 2 from J; bases not matched to a gene: 4. The CDR3 is made up of 14 amino acids. Looked up from germline, CDR1 is SGHNT and CDR2 is YYREEE (reference sequence). This chain's CDR3 is CASSSGQATYEQYF. CDR3 sequence (DNA): TGTGCCAGCAGCTCGGGACAGGCGACCTACGAGCAGTACTTC.

This rearrangement joins TRBV30 to TRBJ2-5, with a possible D match to TRBD2 (6 bases). Trimming removed 0 bases at V and 6 bases at J, with 11 bases between. Germline values: CDR1 GTSNPN, CDR2 SVGIG (reference sequence). There are 13 residues in the CDR3. In nucleotides, the CDR3 is TGTGCCTGGAGTGTTGGGGCGGGGAAGACCCAGTACTTC. It encodes CAWSVGAGKTQYF.

J is TRBJ1-1 and V is TRBV12-3 or TRBV12-4, with no clear D. Deletions cut 3 bases from V and 3 bases from J, with 8 bases between. The CDR3 is made up of 13 amino acids. This CDR3 reads CASSFVRDTEAFF. CDR3 sequence (DNA): TGTGCCAGCAGTTTTGTGAGGGACACTGAAGCTTTCTTT.

This clonotype appeared a few times. The rearrangement links TRBV11-2 to TRBJ1-1, with D unclear. The V end lost 5 bases, the J end lost 11 bases, and 15 bases lay between the germline ends. The CDR3 runs 12 residues. CDR1 is SGHAT and CDR2 is FQNNGV in the germline V gene. The CDR3 sequence: CASSPRFYGAFF. CDR3 nucleotide sequence: TGTGCCAGCAGCCCCCGCTTTTATGGCGCTTTCTTT.

The V call is TRBV5-1, the J call TRBJ1-2, with D uncertain. Between the trimmed V and J ends, which lost 1 base and 8 bases, there was a span of 9 bases. The CDR3 is made up of 12 amino acids. Per germline, CDR1 SGHRS and CDR2 YFSETQ. The CDR3 reads CASSLYQAGYTF. CDR3 coding DNA: TGCGCCAGCAGCTTGTATCAGGCCGGCTACACCTTC.

The chain is built from TRBV24-1 and TRBJ2-1; 9 nucleotides line up with TRBD1. The CDR3 has 14 residues. Losses at the gene ends were 3 bases for V and 5 bases for J; bases not matched to a gene: 1. Germline loops: CDR1 KGHDR, CDR2 SFDVKD. The CDR3 protein is CATSDRTGDNEQFF. DNA for the CDR3: TGTGCCACCAGTGATAGGACAGGGGACAATGAGCAGTTCTTC.

The rearrangement uses TRBV10-2 and TRBJ2-7, with D perhaps being TRBD1 or TRBD2 (5 bases each). The CDR3 contains 14 residues. The germline V and J ends were trimmed by 3 bases and 7 bases, with 16 bases remaining between them. Germline CDR1 and CDR2: WSHSY and SAAADI. DNA for the CDR3: TGCGCCAGCAGTGATCAGACGGGGCAGGATGAGCAGTACTTC. Encoded protein: CASSDQTGQDEQYF.

This clonotype showed up just a few times. The J gene is TRBJ2-1, the V gene TRBV19, with 9 bases identical to TRBD1. Trimming removed 4 bases from V and 5 bases from J; junction bases left unmatched: 3. Germline V gene data show CDR1 as LNHDA and CDR2 as SQIVND (reference sequence). This CDR3 is 14 amino acids long. DNA for the CDR3: TGTGCCAGTAGTACGGGACAGGGTAACAATGAGCAGTTCTTC. Protein product: CASSTGQGNNEQFF.

A few counts support this clonotype. The gene calls are TRBV9 and TRBJ1-6, with a possible D match to TRBD1 (5 bases). Between the trimmed V and J ends, which lost 8 bases and 7 bases, there was a span of 16 bases. CDR3 length: 14 residues. The germline CDR1 and CDR2 sequences are SGDLS and YYNGEE. The CDR3 DNA reads as TGTGCCAGTGGGGCAGCGGAACTAAATTCACCCCTCCACTTT. This codes for CASGAAELNSPLHF.

This clonotype was seen a handful of times. The chain carries TRBV5-1 and TRBJ1-1; D remains ambiguous. The CDR3 has 15 residues. Looked up from germline, CDR1 is SGHRS and CDR2 is YFSETQ. The ends were cut back, 1 base at V and 2 bases at J, with 12 bases in the middle. CDR3 residues: CASSLTTRLNTEAFF. DNA of the CDR3: TGCGCCAGCAGCTTGACGACTAGACTAAACACTGAAGCTTTCTTT.

There are a few counts of this clonotype. The rearrangement uses TRBV25-1 and TRBJ2-4; no clear D. The CDR3 extends over 13 amino acids. Germline values: CDR1 MGHDK, CDR2 SYGVNS. The V gene lost 3 bases and the J gene lost 5 bases, with 8 bases spanning the gap. CDR3 region: CASSDQVQNIQYF. The DNA of the CDR3 is TGTGCCAGCAGTGACCAAGTACAAAACATTCAGTACTTC.

This clonotype showed up just a few times. J is TRBJ2-1 and V is TRBV7-2, with a possible D match to TRBD2 (7 bases). V was shortened by 0 bases and J by 7 bases, with 13 bases between the two germline ends. The CDR3 runs to 15 residues. Germline CDR1 SGHTA, CDR2 FQGNSA. CDR3 sequence reads: CASSLAWGGWNEQFF. CDR3 nucleotides: TGTGCCAGCAGCTTAGCTTGGGGGGGCTGGAATGAGCAGTTCTTC. Full variable domain (outside the CDR3, taken from reference TRBV7-2 and TRBJ2-1): GAGVSQSPSNKVTEKGKDVELRCDPISGHTALYWYRQSLGQGLEFLIYFQGNSAPDKSGLPSDRFSAERTGGSVSTLTIQRTQQEDSAVYLCASSLAWGGWNEQFFGPGTRLTVL.

This clonotype was seen a handful of times. The chain combines TRBV7-2 with TRBJ2-1; D perhaps matches TRBD2 (6 bases). The CDR3 consists of 14 residues. The V and J ends lost 5 bases and 10 bases respectively, with 18 bases between them. CDR1 is SGHTA and CDR2 is FQGNSA in the germline V gene. This CDR3 is CASSLGTSREEQFF. The CDR3 region has the DNA TGTGCCAGCAGCCTAGGGACTTCCCGCGAAGAGCAGTTCTTC.

This clonotype was found a few times. The CDR3 reads CSARTTSGGYEQYF. The CDR3 coding sequence is TGCAGTGCTAGAACGACTAGCGGGGGTTACGAGCAGTACTTC. This chain uses TRBV20-1 with TRBJ2-7; 12 nucleotides agree with TRBD2. The trim removed 2 bases at V and 4 bases at J, leaving 3 bases unmatched. The CDR3 loop spans 14 amino acids. Germline CDR1 and CDR2: DFQATT and SNEGSKA (reference sequence).

This clonotype has just a few counts. The rearrangement links TRBV6-2 or TRBV6-3 to TRBJ1-1, with D perhaps matching TRBD1 (5 bases). Germline values: CDR1 MNHEY, CDR2 SVGEGT. The CDR3 has 14 residues. V was trimmed by 2 bases and J by 7 bases, leaving 14 bases between them. The CDR3 region is CASSYRGSESEAFF. The CDR3 DNA is TGTGCCAGCAGTTACCGGGGGTCGGAGAGTGAAGCTTTCTTT.

This clonotype came up a few times. The chain links TRBV4-2 to TRBJ2-2; unclear D gene. The germline V gene encodes CDR1 LGHNA and CDR2 YNFKEQ. This CDR3 has 16 residues. The V and J ends lost 3 bases and 3 bases respectively, with 14 bases between them. The chain's CDR3 is CASSHPGSAHTGELFF. The CDR3, as DNA: TGTGCCAGCAGCCACCCCGGCTCCGCGCACACCGGGGAGCTGTTTTTT.

V usage is TRBV15 and J usage is TRBJ2-5; 8 bases agree with TRBD2. Germline CDR1 is LNHNV and CDR2 is YYDKDF (reference sequence). Trimming removed 1 base from V and 2 bases from J; junction bases left unmatched: 3. This CDR3 spans 15 amino acids. The CDR3 is CATSRGIAGQETQYF. The CDR3 nucleotides read TGTGCCACCAGCAGAGGGATAGCGGGACAAGAGACCCAGTACTTC.

The chain employs TRBV20-1 and TRBJ2-3; TRBD2 matches 14 bases. Germline CDR1 is DFQATT and CDR2 is SNEGSKA (reference sequence). V gave up 4 bases and J gave up 2 bases; unmatched junction bases: 11. The CDR3 length is 18 residues. Here the CDR3 reads CSATRPPGLAGATDTQYF. Written as DNA, the CDR3 is TGCAGTGCTACCCGCCCTCCGGGACTAGCGGGGGCCACAGATACGCAGTATTTT.

There are a few counts of this clonotype. J is TRBJ1-2 and V is TRBV29-1; D gene ambiguous. Germline loops: CDR1 SQVTM, CDR2 ANQGSEA. V gave up 3 bases and J gave up 5 bases, with 16 bases separating them. This CDR3 is 14 amino acids long. The CDR3 sequence is CSVEARRGRYGYTF. DNA of the CDR3: TGCAGCGTTGAGGCCCGGCGGGGTCGGTATGGCTACACCTTC.

Many counts were recorded for this clonotype. The chain couples TRBV12-3 or TRBV12-4 to TRBJ1-2; TRBD1 matches at 10 bases. Trimming at V came to 5 bases and at J to 8 bases, leaving 8 bases not matched to a gene. CDR3 size: 14 residues. CDR3 in amino acids: CASSLTGGSWGYTF. DNA of the CDR3: TGTGCCAGCAGTCTGACAGGGGGCAGCTGGGGCTACACCTTC.